These T cell receptor beta chains were read from a single sample in a study of pediatric ulcerative colitis. The repertoire was sequenced with immunoSEQ multiplex PCR; TCRdb's copy has only in-frame clones and lacks some. The sample carries about 34,000 clones, 65% to 80% recorded once. The sequenced sample was gut tissue. Source of these receptors: a boy aged 5-17 years with severe ulcerative colitis. Each CDR3 is given with its conserved first and last residue. D genes are given only for firm matches. The size entry is marked missing in some rows and otherwise reads once, few, many or a size class.

>TRBD1|TRBV4-1|NA|TRBJ2-5
TGCGCCAGCAGCCAGAGACAGGGACCACAAGAGACCCAGTACTTC
CASSQRQGPQETQYF
>NA|TRBV11-2|NA|TRBJ2-5
TGTGCCAGCAGCCCGGGGACAAGTATGTTGGAGACCCAGTACTTC
CASSPGTSMLETQYF
>NA|TRBV5-3|NA|TRBJ1-6
TGTGCCAGAAGCTTGGGATCTCATGTGTGGTCCCGAACACCCCTCCACTTT
CARSLGSHVWSRTPLHF
>NA|TRBV9|few|TRBJ1-2
TGTGCCAGCAGCGTCGGGGCTAACGGCTACACCTTC
CASSVGANGYTF
>NA|TRBV28|NA|TRBJ1-1
TGTGCCAGCAGTTTATCAGGAGGGGGGACTGAAGCTTTCTTT
CASSLSGGGTEAFF
>NA|TRBV29-1|NA|TRBJ2-2
TGCAGCGTTGAACCCTGGGGTACCGGGGAGCTGTTTTTT
CSVEPWGTGELFF
>NA|TRBV5-6|few|TRBJ1-2
TGTGCCAGCAGCACGGCCCCTCGGGGCTACACCTTC
CASSTAPRGYTF
>NA|TRBV6-5|NA|TRBJ1-5
TGTGCCAGCAGTTACGGGGGGGGCAATCAGCCCCAGCATTTT
CASSYGGGNQPQHF
>NA|TRBV7-9|few|TRBJ2-6
TGTGCCAGCAGCTTTGCATGGTCCACCTCTGGGGCCAACGTCCTGACTTTC
CASSFAWSTSGANVLTF
>NA|TRBV5-1|once|TRBJ2-1
TGCGCCAGCAGCCTACCTTTCCGGCGGGGAGGCTACAATGAGCAGTTCTTC
CASSLPFRRGGYNEQFF
>TRBD1|TRBV28|NA|TRBJ1-2
TGTGCCAGCAGCTCTCCGGGACAGGTTAACTATGGCTACACCTTC
CASSSPGQVNYGYTF
>NA|TRBV5-1|NA|TRBJ1-1
TGCGCCAGCAGCTTGGAGTCCACTAACACTGGGGCTTTCTTT
CASSLESTNTGAFF
>TRBD1|TRBV25-1|NA|TRBJ2-2
TGTGCCAGCAGTGCCAGGACAGGGATGATCGCCGGGGAGCTGTTTTTT
CASSARTGMIAGELFF